The 2 T cell receptor beta chains below all came from one sample that was sequenced in a study of CD8+ T cells in alopecia areata. Isolated RNA was reverse transcribed into cDNA used as the sequencing template. TCRdb's table, derived via immunoSEQ multiplex PCR, lists solely in-frame clones and lacks some. Found here are 140,000 to 150,000 clones, about 51% of them singletons; the top ten hold 0.95% to 1%. The sequencing here drew on CD4+ T cells sorted from blood, taken at week 0. These receptors all stem from a human donor with alopecia areata.

This clone was counted between two and nine times. The chain links TRBV15 to TRBJ2-5; D assignment may be TRBD1 or TRBD2 (5 bases each). The ends were cut back, 6 bases at V and 5 bases at J, with 16 bases in the middle. Germline CDR1 and CDR2: LNHNV and YYDKDF (reference sequence). The CDR3 totals 14 residues. The CDR3 loop reads CATSSRSEGETQYF. CDR3 nucleotides: TGTGCCACCAGTAGCCGGAGTGAGGGGGAGACCCAGTACTTC.

This clone was observed a few times. This sequence joins TRBV30 and TRBJ2-1, with 7 bases lining up with TRBD2. Germline V CDR1 and CDR2: GTSNPN, SVGIG (reference sequence). This CDR3 comprises 14 residues. The V segment lost 4 bases and the J segment 6 bases; nucleotides outside the gene matches: 9. CDR3 bases: TGTGCCTGGATCCCCCCAGCGGGACTCAATGAGCAGTTCTTC. It codes for CAWIPPAGLNEQFF. Supplemented by reference TRBV30 and TRBJ2-1, the full variable domain reads SQTIHQWPATLVQPVGSPLSLECTVEGTSNPNLYWYRQAAGRGLQLLFYSVGIGQISSEVPQNLSASRPQDRQFILSSKKLLLSDSGFYLCAWIPPAGLNEQFFGPGTRLTVL.